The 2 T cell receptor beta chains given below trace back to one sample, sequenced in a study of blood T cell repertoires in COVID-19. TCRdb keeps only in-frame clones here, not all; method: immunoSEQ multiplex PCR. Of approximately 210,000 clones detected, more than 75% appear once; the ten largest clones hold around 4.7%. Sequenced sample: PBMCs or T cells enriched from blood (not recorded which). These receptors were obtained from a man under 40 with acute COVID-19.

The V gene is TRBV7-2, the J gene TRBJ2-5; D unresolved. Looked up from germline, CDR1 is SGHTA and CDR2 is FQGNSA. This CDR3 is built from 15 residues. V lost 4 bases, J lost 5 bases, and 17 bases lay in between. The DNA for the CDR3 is TGTGCCAGCAGCTCAGACGGTAGCATATACGAGACCCAGTACTTC. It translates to CASSSDGSIYETQYF.

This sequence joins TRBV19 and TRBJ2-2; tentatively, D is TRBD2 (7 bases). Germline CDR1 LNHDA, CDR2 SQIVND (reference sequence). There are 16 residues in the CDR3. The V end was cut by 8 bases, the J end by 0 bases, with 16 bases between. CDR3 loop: CASLQGRGANTGELFF. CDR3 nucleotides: TGTGCCAGTCTTCAAGGGAGGGGGGCGAACACCGGGGAGCTGTTTTTT.